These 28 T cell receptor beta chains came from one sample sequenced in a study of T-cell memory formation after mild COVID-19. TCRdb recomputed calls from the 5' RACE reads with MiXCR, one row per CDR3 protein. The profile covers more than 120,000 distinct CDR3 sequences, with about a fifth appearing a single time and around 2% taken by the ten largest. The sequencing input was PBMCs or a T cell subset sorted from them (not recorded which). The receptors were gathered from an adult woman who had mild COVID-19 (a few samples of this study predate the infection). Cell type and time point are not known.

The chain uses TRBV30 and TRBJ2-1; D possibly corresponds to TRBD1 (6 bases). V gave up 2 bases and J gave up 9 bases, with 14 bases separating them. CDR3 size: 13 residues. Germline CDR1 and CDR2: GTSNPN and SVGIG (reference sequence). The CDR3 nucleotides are TGTGCCTGGAGTAAACGAGTCAGGGGTGAGCAGTTCTTC. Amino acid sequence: CAWSKRVRGEQFF.

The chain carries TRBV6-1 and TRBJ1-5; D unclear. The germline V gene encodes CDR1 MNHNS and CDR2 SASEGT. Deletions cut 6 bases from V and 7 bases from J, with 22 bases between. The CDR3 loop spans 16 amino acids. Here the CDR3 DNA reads TGTGCCAGCAGAGACCTCACTTATTTTAGTAGACAGCCCCAGCATTTT. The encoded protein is CASRDLTYFSRQPQHF.

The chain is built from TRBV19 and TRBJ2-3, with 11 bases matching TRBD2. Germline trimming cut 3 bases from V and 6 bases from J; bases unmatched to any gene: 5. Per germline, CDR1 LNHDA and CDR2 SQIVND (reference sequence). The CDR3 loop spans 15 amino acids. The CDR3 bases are TGTGCCAGTAGTATTCGTCTAGCGGGAGGTGATACGCAGTATTTT. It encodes CASSIRLAGGDTQYF.

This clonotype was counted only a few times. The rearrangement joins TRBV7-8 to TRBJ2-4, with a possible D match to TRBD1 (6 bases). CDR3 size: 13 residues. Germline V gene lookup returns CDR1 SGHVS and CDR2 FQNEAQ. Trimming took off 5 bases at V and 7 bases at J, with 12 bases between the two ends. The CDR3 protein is CASSQFQGNIQYF. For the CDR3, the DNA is TGTGCCAGCAGCCAATTTCAGGGGAACATTCAGTACTTC.

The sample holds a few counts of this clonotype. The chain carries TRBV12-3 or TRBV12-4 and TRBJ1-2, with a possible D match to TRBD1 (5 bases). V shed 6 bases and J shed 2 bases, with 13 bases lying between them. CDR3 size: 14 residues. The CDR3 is CASSPRDLNYGYTF. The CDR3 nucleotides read TGTGCCAGCAGCCCGAGGGACCTGAACTATGGCTACACCTTC.

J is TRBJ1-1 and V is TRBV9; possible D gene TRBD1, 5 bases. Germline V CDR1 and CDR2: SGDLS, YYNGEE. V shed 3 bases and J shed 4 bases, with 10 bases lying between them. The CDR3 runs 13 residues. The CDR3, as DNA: TGTGCCAGCAGCGCCACAGGCGTCACTGAAGCTTTCTTT. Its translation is CASSATGVTEAFF. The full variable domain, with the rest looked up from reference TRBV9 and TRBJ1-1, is DSGVTQTPKHLITATGQRVTLRCSPRSGDLSVYWYQQSLDQGLQFLIQYYNGEERAKGNILERFSAQQFPDLHSELNLSSLELGDSALYFCASSATGVTEAFFGQGTRLTVV.

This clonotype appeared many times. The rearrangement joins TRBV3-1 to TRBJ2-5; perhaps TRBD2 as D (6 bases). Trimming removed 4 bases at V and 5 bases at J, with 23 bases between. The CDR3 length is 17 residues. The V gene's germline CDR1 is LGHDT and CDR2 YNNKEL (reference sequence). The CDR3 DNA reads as TGTGCCAGCAGCCCCTCCGGGAGCCTGACCCGGGTGGAGACCCAGTACTTC. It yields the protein CASSPSGSLTRVETQYF.

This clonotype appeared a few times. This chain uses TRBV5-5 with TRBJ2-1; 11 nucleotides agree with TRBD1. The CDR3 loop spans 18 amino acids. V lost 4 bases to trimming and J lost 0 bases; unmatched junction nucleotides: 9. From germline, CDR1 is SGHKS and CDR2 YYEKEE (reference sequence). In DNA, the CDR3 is TGTGCCAGCAGCCCTGGACAGGGGGCCCTGAGCTCCTACAATGAGCAGTTCTTC. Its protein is CASSPGQGALSSYNEQFF.

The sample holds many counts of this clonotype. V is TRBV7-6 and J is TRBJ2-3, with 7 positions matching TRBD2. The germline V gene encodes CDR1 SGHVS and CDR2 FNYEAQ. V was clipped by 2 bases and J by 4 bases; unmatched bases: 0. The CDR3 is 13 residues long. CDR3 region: CASSLRGADTQYF. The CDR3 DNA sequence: TGTGCCAGCAGCTTACGGGGGGCAGATACGCAGTATTTT.

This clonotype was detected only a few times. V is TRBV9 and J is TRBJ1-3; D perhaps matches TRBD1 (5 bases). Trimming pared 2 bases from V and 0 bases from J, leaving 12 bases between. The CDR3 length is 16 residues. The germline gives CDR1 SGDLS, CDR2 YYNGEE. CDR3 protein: CASSVLQGPSGNTIYF. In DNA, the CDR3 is TGTGCCAGCAGCGTTCTCCAGGGCCCCTCTGGAAACACCATATATTTT. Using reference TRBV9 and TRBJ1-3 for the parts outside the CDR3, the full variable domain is DSGVTQTPKHLITATGQRVTLRCSPRSGDLSVYWYQQSLDQGLQFLIQYYNGEERAKGNILERFSAQQFPDLHSELNLSSLELGDSALYFCASSVLQGPSGNTIYFGEGSWLTVV.

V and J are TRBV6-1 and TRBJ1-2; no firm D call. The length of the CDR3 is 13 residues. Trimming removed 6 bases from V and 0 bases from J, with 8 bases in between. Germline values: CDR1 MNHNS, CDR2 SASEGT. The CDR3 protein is CASRANPNYGYTF. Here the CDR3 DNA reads TGTGCCAGCAGGGCCAATCCTAACTATGGCTACACCTTC.

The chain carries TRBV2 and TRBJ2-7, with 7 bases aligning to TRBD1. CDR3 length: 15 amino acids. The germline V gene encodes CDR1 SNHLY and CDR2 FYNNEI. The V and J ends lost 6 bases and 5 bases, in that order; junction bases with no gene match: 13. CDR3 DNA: TGTGCCAGCAGGGGACCCCCCAGAGACAGGGACGAGCAGTACTTC. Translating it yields CASRGPPRDRDEQYF. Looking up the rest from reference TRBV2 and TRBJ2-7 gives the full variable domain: EPEVTQTPSHQVTQMGQEVILRCVPISNHLYFYWYRQILGQKVEFLVSFYNNEISEKSEIFDDQFSVERPDGSNFTLKIRSTKLEDSAMYFCASRGPPRDRDEQYFGPGTRLTVT.

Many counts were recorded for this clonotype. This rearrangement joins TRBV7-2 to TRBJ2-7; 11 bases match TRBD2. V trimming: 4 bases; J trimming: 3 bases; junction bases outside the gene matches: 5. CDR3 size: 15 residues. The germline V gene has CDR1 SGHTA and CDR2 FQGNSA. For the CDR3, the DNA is TGTGCCAGCAGCTCGAGGGGGACTAGCGGCTACGAGCAGTACTTC. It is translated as CASSSRGTSGYEQYF.

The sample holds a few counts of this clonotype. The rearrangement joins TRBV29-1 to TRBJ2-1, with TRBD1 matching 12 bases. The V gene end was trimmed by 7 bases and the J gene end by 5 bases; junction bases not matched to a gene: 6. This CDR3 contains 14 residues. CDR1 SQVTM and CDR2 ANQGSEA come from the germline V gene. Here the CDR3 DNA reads TGCAGCGCTTGGGACAGGGGGCGCGACAATGAGCAGTTCTTC. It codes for CSAWDRGRDNEQFF.

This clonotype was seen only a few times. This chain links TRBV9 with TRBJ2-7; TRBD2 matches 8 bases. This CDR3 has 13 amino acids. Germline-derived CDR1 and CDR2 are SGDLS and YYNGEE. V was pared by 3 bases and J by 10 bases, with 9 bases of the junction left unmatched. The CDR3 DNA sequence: TGTGCCAGCAGCGCGATCGGGGGGGCAGTTCAGTACTTC. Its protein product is CASSAIGGAVQYF. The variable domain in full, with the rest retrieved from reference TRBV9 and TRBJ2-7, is DSGVTQTPKHLITATGQRVTLRCSPRSGDLSVYWYQQSLDQGLQFLIQYYNGEERAKGNILERFSAQQFPDLHSELNLSSLELGDSALYFCASSAIGGAVQYFGPGTRLTVT.

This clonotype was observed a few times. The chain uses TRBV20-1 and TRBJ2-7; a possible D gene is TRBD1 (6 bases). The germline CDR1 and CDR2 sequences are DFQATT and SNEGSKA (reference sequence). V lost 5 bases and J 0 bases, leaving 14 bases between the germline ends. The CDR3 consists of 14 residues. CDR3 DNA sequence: TGCAGTGCTGGGGAGACAGGTCGCTCCTACGAGCAGTACTTC. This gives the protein CSAGETGRSYEQYF.

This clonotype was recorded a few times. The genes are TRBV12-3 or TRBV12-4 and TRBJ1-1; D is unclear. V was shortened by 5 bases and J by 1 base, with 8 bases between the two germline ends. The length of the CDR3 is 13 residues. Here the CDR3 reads CASSVTSNTEAFF. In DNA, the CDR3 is TGTGCCAGCAGTGTTACCTCGAACACTGAAGCTTTCTTT.

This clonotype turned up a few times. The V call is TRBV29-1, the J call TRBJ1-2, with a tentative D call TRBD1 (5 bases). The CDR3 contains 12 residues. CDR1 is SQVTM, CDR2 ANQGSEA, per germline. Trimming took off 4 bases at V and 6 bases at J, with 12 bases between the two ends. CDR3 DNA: TGCAGCGTTGGTCGGGGGGTAGATGGCTACACCTTC. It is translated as CSVGRGVDGYTF.

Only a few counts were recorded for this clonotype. CDR3 DNA: TGTGCCAGCAGTTTTGCACAGCAAGAGACCCAGTACTTC. Its protein is CASSFAQQETQYF. This chain joins TRBV12-3 or TRBV12-4 and TRBJ2-5; D remains unclear. CDR3 length: 13 amino acids. Trimming stripped 3 bases from V and 2 bases from J, with 7 bases between.

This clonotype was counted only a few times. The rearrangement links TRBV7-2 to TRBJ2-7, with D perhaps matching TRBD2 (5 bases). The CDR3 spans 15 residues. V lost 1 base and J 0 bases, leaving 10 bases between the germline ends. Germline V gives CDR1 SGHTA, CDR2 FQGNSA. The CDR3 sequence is CASSLEPGYSYEQYF. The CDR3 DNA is TGTGCCAGCAGCTTAGAGCCGGGATACTCCTACGAGCAGTACTTC. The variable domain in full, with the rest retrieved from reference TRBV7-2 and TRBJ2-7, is GAGVSQSPSNKVTEKGKDVELRCDPISGHTALYWYRQSLGQGLEFLIYFQGNSAPDKSGLPSDRFSAERTGGSVSTLTIQRTQQEDSAVYLCASSLEPGYSYEQYFGPGTRLTVT.

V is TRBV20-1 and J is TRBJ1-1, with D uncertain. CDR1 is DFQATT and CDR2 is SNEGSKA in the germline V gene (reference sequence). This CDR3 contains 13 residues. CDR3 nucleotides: TGCAGGCCCGGAGGACGTTTGAACACTGAAGCTTTCTTT. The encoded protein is CRPGGRLNTEAFF.

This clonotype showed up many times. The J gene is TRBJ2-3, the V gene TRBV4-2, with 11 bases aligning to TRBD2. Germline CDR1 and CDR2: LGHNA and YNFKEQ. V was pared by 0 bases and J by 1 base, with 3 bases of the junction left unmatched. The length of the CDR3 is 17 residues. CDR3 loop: CASSQDQTSGGTDTQYF. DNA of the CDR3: TGTGCCAGCAGCCAAGATCAGACTAGCGGGGGCACAGATACGCAGTATTTT.

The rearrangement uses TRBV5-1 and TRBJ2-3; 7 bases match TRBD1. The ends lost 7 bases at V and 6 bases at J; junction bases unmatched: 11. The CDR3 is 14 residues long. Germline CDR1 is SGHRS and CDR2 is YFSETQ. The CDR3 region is CASAKRGPGDTQYF. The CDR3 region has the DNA TGCGCCAGCGCTAAGAGGGGGCCGGGGGATACGCAGTATTTT.

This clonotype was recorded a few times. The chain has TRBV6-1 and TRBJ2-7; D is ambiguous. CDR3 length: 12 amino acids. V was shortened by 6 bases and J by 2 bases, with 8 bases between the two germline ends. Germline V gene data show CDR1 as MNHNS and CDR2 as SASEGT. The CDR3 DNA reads TGTGCCAGCAGCGAAATAGCCTACGAGCAGTACTTC. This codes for CASSEIAYEQYF.

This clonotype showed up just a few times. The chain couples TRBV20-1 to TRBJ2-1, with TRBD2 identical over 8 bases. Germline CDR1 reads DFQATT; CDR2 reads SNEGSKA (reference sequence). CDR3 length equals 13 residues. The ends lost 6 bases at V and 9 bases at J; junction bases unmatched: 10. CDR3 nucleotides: TGCAGTGCCCTAACGGACGGGGGGGGTGAGCAGTTCTTC. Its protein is CSALTDGGGEQFF.

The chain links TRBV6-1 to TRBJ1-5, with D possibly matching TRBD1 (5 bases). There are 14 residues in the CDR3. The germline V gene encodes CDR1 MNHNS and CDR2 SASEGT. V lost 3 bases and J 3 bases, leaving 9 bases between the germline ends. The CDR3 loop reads CASSDGGNNQPQHF. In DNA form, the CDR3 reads TGTGCCAGCAGTGATGGGGGGAACAATCAGCCCCAGCATTTT.

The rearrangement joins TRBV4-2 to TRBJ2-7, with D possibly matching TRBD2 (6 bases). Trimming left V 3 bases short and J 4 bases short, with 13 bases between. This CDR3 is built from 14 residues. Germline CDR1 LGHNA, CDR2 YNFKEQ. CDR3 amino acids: CASSHPGTPYEQYF. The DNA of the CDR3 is TGTGCCAGCAGCCATCCCGGGACTCCGTACGAGCAGTACTTC.

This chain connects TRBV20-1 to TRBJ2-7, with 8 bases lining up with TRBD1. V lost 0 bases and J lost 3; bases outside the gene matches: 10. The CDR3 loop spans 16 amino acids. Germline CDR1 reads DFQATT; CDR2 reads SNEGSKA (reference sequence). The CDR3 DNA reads TGCAGTGCTAGAGATATCCGAGACAGGGGCCTCTACGAGCAGTACTTC. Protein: CSARDIRDRGLYEQYF.